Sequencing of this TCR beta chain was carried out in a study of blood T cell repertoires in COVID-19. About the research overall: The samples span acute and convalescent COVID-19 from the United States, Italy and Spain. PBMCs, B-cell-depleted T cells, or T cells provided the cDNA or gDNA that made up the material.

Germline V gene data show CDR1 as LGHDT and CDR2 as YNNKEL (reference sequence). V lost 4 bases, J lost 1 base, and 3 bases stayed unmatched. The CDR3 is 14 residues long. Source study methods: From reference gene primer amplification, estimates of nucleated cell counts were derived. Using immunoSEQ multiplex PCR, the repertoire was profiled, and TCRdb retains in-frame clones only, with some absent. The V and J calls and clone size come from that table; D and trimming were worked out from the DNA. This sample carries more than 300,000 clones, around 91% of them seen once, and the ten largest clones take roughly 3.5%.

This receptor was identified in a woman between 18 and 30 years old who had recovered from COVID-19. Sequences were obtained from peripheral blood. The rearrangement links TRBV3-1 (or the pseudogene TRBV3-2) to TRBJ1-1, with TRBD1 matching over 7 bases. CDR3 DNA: TGTGCCAGCAGCCCCCAGGGGGAGAACACTGAAGCTTTCTTT. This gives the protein CASSPQGENTEAFF.